The 17 T cell receptor beta chains below come from one sample, sequenced in a study of T cells in Graves' hyperthyroidism and ophthalmopathy. The CDR3 regions of TCR beta were amplified from RNA transcripts. HTBI primers drove first-round RT-PCR of the TCR CDR3. TCRdb re-called the multiplex PCR reads with MiXCR, one entry per CDR3 protein. The data show fewer than 550,000 distinct CDR3 sequences, roughly 24% seen once. Sequencing was done on a sample of blood. Source of these receptors: a woman aged 30 to 39 with Graves' ophthalmopathy.

This clonotype was found many times. DNA of the CDR3: TGCGCCAGCAGCCAAGATCAGGGCTACGAGCAGTACTTC. Translated, it gives CASSQDQGYEQYF. The chain has TRBV4-1 and TRBJ2-7; D perhaps matches TRBD1 (5 bases). Germline loops: CDR1 MGHRA, CDR2 YSYEKL. V shed 0 bases and J shed 3 bases, with 6 bases lying between them. The CDR3 loop spans 13 amino acids.

This clonotype was found many times. The V gene is TRBV7-2, the J gene TRBJ2-2; unclear D gene. CDR1 is SGHTA and CDR2 is FQGNSA in the germline V gene. V was trimmed by 2 bases and J by 6 bases, leaving 13 bases between them. This CDR3 region has 15 residues. This chain's CDR3 is CASSLRTPWSGELFF. CDR3 DNA sequence: TGTGCCAGCAGCTTAAGGACCCCCTGGTCCGGGGAGCTGTTTTTT.

This clonotype was counted only a few times. One end of the junction does not line up with germline, which may come from a read error. DNA of the CDR3: TGTGCCAGCACTGACCCAGAACAAGGGACCCAGTACTTC. Its protein is CASTDPEQGTQYF. This rearrangement joins TRBV6-2 or TRBV6-3 to TRBJ2-5; D is uncertain. Germline V gene lookup returns CDR1 MNHEY and CDR2 SVGEGT. The CDR3 length is 13 residues.

The genes are TRBV5-6 and TRBJ2-7; no firm D call. Trimming left V 3 bases short and J 1 base short, with 14 bases between. CDR1 is SGHDT and CDR2 is YYEEEE in the germline V gene. This CDR3 comprises 15 residues. CDR3 bases: TGTGCCAGCAGCTACGGAATTTTAAGTTCCTACGAGCAGTACTTC. Translated, it gives CASSYGILSSYEQYF.

This clonotype was counted once. At one end, the junction sequence differs from germline, possibly due to a read error. The V gene is TRBV12-3 or TRBV12-4, the J gene TRBJ2-5; 8 positions match TRBD1. The CDR3 has 13 amino acids. This CDR3 is CASSLNRGETKYF. The CDR3, as DNA: TGTGCCAGCAGTTTAAACAGGGGGGAGACCAAGTACTTC.

The rearrangement links TRBV3-1 to TRBJ2-2; 7 bases fit TRBD2. CDR3 size: 14 residues. Germline CDR1 reads LGHDT; CDR2 reads YNNKEL (reference sequence). J was trimmed by 7 bases and V by 3 bases; bases with no gene match: 5. The CDR3 loop reads CASSQGGSNGELFF. The CDR3 DNA reads as TGTGCCAGCAGCCAGGGGGGGTCGAACGGGGAGCTGTTTTTT. Variable domain in full (rest from reference TRBV3-1 and TRBJ2-2): DTAVSQTPKYLVTQMGNDKSIKCEQNLGHDTMYWYKQDSKKFLKIMFSYNNKELIINETVPNRFSPKSPDKAHLNLHINSLELGDSAVYFCASSQGGSNGELFFGEGSRLTVL.

This clonotype has at least ten counts. V usage is TRBV28 and J usage is TRBJ2-2; D may match TRBD1 or TRBD2 (5 bases each). From germline, CDR1 is MDHEN and CDR2 SYDVKM. V lost 7 bases and J 6 bases, leaving 12 bases between the germline ends. The CDR3 has 13 amino acids. CDR3 DNA sequence: TGTGCCAGCACCATGGGGGTGGCCGGGGAGCTGTTTTTT. This translates into CASTMGVAGELFF.

The sample holds many counts of this clonotype. The V call is TRBV4-3, the J call TRBJ1-5; D remains unclear. This CDR3 comprises 13 residues. V lost 0 bases, J lost 3 bases, and 3 bases lay in between. The V gene's germline CDR1 is LGHNA and CDR2 YSLEER. In nucleotides, the CDR3 is TGCGCCAGCAGCCAAGACGACAATCAGCCCCAGCATTTT. Amino acid sequence: CASSQDDNQPQHF.

This chain joins TRBV7-2 and TRBJ2-7; D unclear. The germline gives CDR1 SGHTA, CDR2 FQGNSA. The V end lost 2 bases, the J end lost 7 bases, and 12 bases lay between the germline ends. This CDR3 contains 13 residues. CDR3 sequence: CASSLNPTSEQYF. DNA for the CDR3: TGTGCCAGCAGCTTAAACCCGACCTCGGAGCAGTACTTC.

This clonotype was seen ten or more times. J is TRBJ2-5 and V is TRBV11-2; 7 bases fit TRBD1. The CDR3 consists of 17 residues. The V and J ends lost 4 bases and 1 base, in that order; junction bases with no gene match: 12. Germline-derived CDR1 and CDR2 are SGHAT and FQNNGV. The CDR3 sequence: CASSSGTASHPQETQYF. CDR3 in DNA: TGTGCCAGCAGCTCCGGGACAGCTAGCCATCCCCAAGAGACCCAGTACTTC.

In its sample, this clonotype was seen many times. This chain joins TRBV27 and TRBJ2-7; 7 bases line up with TRBD1. This CDR3 contains 14 residues. Germline V CDR1 and CDR2: MNHEY, SMNVEV (reference sequence). V lost 2 bases to trimming and J lost 3 bases; unmatched junction nucleotides: 4. CDR3 amino acids: CASSLSRDSYEQYF. CDR3 DNA: TGTGCCAGCAGTTTAAGCCGGGACAGCTACGAGCAGTACTTC.

The chain uses TRBV12-3 or TRBV12-4 and TRBJ1-2; 7 bases are a match to TRBD1. The CDR3 runs 14 residues. V lost 5 bases and J lost 8; bases outside the gene matches: 11. CDR3 loop: CASSPSTGSRGYTF. The CDR3 DNA is TGTGCCAGCAGTCCGTCGACAGGGTCTCGGGGCTACACCTTC.

The table lists this clonotype with many counts. A junction boundary mismatches the germline segment, possibly from a read error. The chain is built from TRBV29-1 and TRBJ1-2; D remains unclear. Germline V gene data show CDR1 as SQVTM and CDR2 as ANQGSEA. The CDR3 has 12 amino acids. CDR3 DNA sequence: TGCAGCGTTGATCTGGCAGACTATGGCTACGCCTTC. Its protein product is CSVDLADYGYAF.

This clonotype has at least ten counts. This chain uses TRBV20-1 with TRBJ1-2, with D unresolved. Trimming shortened V by 5 bases and J by 2 bases, and 15 bases separated the two germline ends. The CDR3 extends over 14 amino acids. Germline V gene data show CDR1 as DFQATT and CDR2 as SNEGSKA (reference sequence). DNA for the CDR3: TGCAGTGCTGTAACCCGGACGGGGAACTATGGCTACACCTTC. This translates into CSAVTRTGNYGYTF.

This clonotype was seen a handful of times. A read error may produce the germline difference seen at one junction end. The J gene is TRBJ2-4, the V gene TRBV2, with D perhaps TRBD2 (6 bases). Germline V lookup: CDR1 SNHLY, CDR2 FYNNEI. The CDR3 runs 16 residues. The CDR3 loop reads CASTLEVAGTKNIKYF. The CDR3 nucleotides read TGTGCCAGCACCCTTGAAGTTGCGGGGACCAAAAACATTAAGTACTTC.

This clonotype was observed once. The rearrangement uses TRBV28 and TRBJ2-7; D tentatively fits TRBD1 or TRBD2 (5 bases each). Germline-derived CDR1 and CDR2 are MDHEN and SYDVKM. This CDR3 region has 17 residues. Trimming stripped 6 bases from V and 3 bases from J, with 24 bases between. CDR3 sequence reads: CASSYSPGWDGFYEQYF. The CDR3 DNA reads TGTGCCAGCAGCTACTCTCCCGGCTGGGACGGCTTCTACGAGCAGTACTTC.

This clonotype was seen a handful of times. The chain recombines TRBV6-5 with TRBJ2-7; 10 nucleotides line up with TRBD1. Germline assignment: CDR1 MNHEY and CDR2 SVGAGI. Trimming took 4 bases from V and 6 from J; bases not matched to a gene: 9. There are 15 residues in the CDR3. CDR3 DNA: TGTGCCAGCAGTTCCGGGACAGGGGTCCCCTCCGAGCAGTACTTC. Its protein product is CASSSGTGVPSEQYF.